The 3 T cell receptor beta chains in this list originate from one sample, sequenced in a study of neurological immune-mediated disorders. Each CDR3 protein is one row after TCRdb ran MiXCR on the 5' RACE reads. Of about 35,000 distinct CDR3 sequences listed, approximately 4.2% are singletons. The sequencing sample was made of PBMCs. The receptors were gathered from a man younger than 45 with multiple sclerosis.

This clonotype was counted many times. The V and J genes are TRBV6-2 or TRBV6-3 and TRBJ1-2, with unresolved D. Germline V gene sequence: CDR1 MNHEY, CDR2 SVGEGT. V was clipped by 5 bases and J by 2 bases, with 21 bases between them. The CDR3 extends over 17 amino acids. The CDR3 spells CASSQVSYREWNYGYTF. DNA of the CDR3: TGTGCCAGCAGTCAAGTAAGCTACCGCGAGTGGAACTATGGCTACACCTTC.

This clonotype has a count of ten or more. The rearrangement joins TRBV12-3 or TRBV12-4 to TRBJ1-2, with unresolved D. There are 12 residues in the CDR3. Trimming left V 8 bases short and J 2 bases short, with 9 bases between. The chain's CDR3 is CASAGGNYGYTF. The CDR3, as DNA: TGTGCCAGCGCGGGCGGAAACTATGGCTACACCTTC.

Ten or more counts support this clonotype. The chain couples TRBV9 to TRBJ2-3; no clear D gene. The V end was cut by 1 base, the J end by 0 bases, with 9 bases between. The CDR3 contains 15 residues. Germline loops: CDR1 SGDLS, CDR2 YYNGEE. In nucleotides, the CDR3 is TGTGCCAGCAGCGTATTCGCTTCTAGCACAGATACGCAGTATTTT. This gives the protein CASSVFASSTDTQYF.